The present TCR beta chain was sequenced within a study of cytomegalovirus exposure and HLA in healthy donors. This CDR3 is built from 14 residues. Germline V gene sequence: CDR1 SGHDT, CDR2 YYEEEE. V was trimmed by 0 bases and J by 8 bases, leaving 14 bases between them. 60 Vbeta and 13 Jbeta primers were used in PCR. Using immunoSEQ multiplex PCR, the repertoire was profiled, and TCRdb retains in-frame clones only, with some absent. The sample shows roughly 160,000 clones, approximately 81% of them seen only once. On this clone itself: As yet, its antigen is unknown.

Study-wide findings and caveats: Productive status was seen about 90% or about 30% of the time for most TCR beta V segments in an earlier analysis. As a later analysis showed, several of the most significant clusters appeared to be linked to common viral pathogens.

The sample comprised PBMCs. The sequence was collected from a boy aged 2 to 10 in good health and CMV-seronegative. The chain couples TRBV5-6 to TRBJ1-1, with D hard to call. The CDR3: CASSLDPNLPEAFF. The CDR3 DNA reads TGTGCCAGCAGCTTGGACCCGAATCTACCGGAAGCTTTCTTT. Drawing the rest from reference TRBV5-6 and TRBJ1-1, the complete variable domain is DAGVTQSPTHLIKTRGQQVTLRCSPKSGHDTVSWYQQALGQGPQFIFQYYEEEERQRGNFPDRFSGHQFPNYSSELNVNALLLGDSALYLCASSLDPNLPEAFFGQGTRLTVV.